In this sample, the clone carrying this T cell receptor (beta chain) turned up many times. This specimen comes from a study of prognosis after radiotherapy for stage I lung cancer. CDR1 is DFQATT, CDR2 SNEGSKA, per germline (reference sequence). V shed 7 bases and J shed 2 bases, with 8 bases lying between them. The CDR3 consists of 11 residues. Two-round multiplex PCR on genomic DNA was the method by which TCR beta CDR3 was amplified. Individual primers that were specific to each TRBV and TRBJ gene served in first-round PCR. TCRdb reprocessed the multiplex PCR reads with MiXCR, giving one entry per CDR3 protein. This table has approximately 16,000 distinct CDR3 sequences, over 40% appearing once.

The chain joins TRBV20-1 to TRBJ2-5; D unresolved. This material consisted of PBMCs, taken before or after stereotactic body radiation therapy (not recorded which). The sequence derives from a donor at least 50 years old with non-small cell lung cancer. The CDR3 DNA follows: TGCAGTGTGGTAGTACAAGAGACCCAGTACTTC. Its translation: CSVVVQETQYF.